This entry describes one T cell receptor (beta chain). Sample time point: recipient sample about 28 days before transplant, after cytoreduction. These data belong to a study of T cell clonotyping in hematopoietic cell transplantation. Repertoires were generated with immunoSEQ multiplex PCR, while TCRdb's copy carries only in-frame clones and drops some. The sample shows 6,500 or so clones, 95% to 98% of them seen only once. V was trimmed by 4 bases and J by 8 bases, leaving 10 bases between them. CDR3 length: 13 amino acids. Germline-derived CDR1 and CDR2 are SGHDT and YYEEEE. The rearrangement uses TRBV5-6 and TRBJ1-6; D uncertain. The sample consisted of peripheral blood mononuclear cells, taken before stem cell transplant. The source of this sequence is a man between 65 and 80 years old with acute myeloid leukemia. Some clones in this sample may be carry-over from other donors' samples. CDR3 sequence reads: CASSLRRDSPLHF. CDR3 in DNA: TGTGCCAGCAGCCTTCGACGGGATTCACCCCTCCACTTT.